This T cell receptor (beta chain) was sequenced in a study of OX40 agonist ivuxolimab in advanced cancers. Study at large: Two cutaneous melanoma patients and one hepatocellular carcinoma patient, three in all, had partial responses. Study-wide findings and caveats: The 0.1-3.0 mg/kg partial responders had among the lowest clonal expansion.

Assay used: immunoSEQ multiplex PCR; TCRdb lists only in-frame clones, some missing. The data show 11,000 to 15,000 clones, approximately 94% seen once. A word on this clone: Its specificity is not known.

The CDR3 covers 15 residues. V lost 6 bases and J 1 base, leaving 15 bases between the germline ends. The germline V gene has CDR1 MNHNS and CDR2 SASEGT. Sample: CD4+ or CD8+ T cells sorted from blood, taken in a trial of the OX40 agonist ivuxolimab. The V gene is TRBV6-1, the J gene TRBJ1-2; D is possibly TRBD1 (5 bases). The TCR originated in an adult with an advanced solid tumor such as melanoma, head and neck, liver or kidney cancer. The CDR3 DNA sequence: TGTGCCAGCAGAGAGGGGTCCCCGCATAACTATGGCTACACCTTC. Its protein is CASREGSPHNYGYTF.